This passage covers 25 T cell receptor beta chains from one sample sequenced in a study of OX40 agonist ivuxolimab in advanced cancers. Assay used: immunoSEQ multiplex PCR; TCRdb lists only in-frame clones, some missing. The sample contains tens of thousands of clones, about 77% of which appear only once. The sample here was CD4+ or CD8+ T cells sorted from blood, taken in a trial of the OX40 agonist ivuxolimab. These receptors all come from an adult with an advanced solid tumor such as melanoma, head and neck, liver or kidney cancer.

The chain has TRBV6-5 and TRBJ1-6; D is perhaps TRBD1 (5 bases). The CDR3 is 14 amino acids. Trimming pared 6 bases from V and 7 bases from J, leaving 13 bases between. The V gene's germline CDR1 is MNHEY and CDR2 SVGAGI. The CDR3 DNA reads as TGTGCCAGCAGCCAGCGGGGCGGAAATTCACCCCTCCACTTT. Protein sequence: CASSQRGGNSPLHF.

This chain joins TRBV28 and TRBJ1-5; D is perhaps TRBD1 (5 bases). CDR1 is MDHEN and CDR2 is SYDVKM in the germline V gene. The CDR3 has 15 amino acids. Trimming took off 3 bases at V and 4 bases at J, with 13 bases between the two ends. CDR3 in amino acids: CASSFLQGVNQPQHF. The CDR3 nucleotides are TGTGCCAGCAGTTTCCTGCAGGGAGTAAATCAGCCCCAGCATTTT.

The V call is TRBV4-2, the J call TRBJ2-3, with 8 bases fitting TRBD2. J was trimmed by 4 bases and V by 0 bases; bases with no gene match: 3. The CDR3 totals 15 residues. Germline-derived CDR1 and CDR2 are LGHNA and YNFKEQ. CDR3 sequence: CASSQDGAGADTQYF. As DNA, the CDR3 is TGTGCCAGCAGCCAAGATGGAGCGGGAGCAGATACGCAGTATTTT.

The chain links TRBV2 to TRBJ2-3, with a tentative D call TRBD2 (6 bases). CDR1 is SNHLY, CDR2 FYNNEI, per germline. V gave up 6 bases and J gave up 5 bases, with 12 bases separating them. This CDR3 has 13 amino acids. Here the CDR3 reads CASSPGLRDTQYF. CDR3 nucleotides: TGTGCCAGCAGCCCGGGACTCAGAGATACGCAGTATTTT.

This chain uses TRBV7-3 with TRBJ2-3; TRBD2 matches 10 bases. V lost 6 bases and J lost 2; bases outside the gene matches: 8. Per the germline V gene, CDR1 is SGHTA and CDR2 is FQGTGA. CDR3 length equals 16 residues. In DNA form, the CDR3 reads TGTGCCAGCAGGGCCACTAGCGGGATCTTCACAGATACGCAGTATTTT. Translating it yields CASRATSGIFTDTQYF.

This clone was seen only once. This chain uses TRBV18 with TRBJ1-1, with TRBD1 as a possible D gene (6 bases). Germline-derived CDR1 and CDR2 are KGHSH and LQKENI. With 2 bases removed from V and 3 bases from J, the gap between germline ends came to 13 bases. This CDR3 is 15 amino acids long. The CDR3 sequence is CASSPGQMRYTEAFF. CDR3 bases: TGTGCCAGCTCACCAGGACAGATGAGGTACACTGAAGCTTTCTTT.

The V call is TRBV30, the J call TRBJ2-5; 7 positions agree with TRBD2. Per germline, CDR1 GTSNPN and CDR2 SVGIG (reference sequence). V gave up 2 bases and J gave up 3 bases; unmatched junction bases: 6. The CDR3 consists of 14 residues. The CDR3 region is CAWSSLAVKETQYF. CDR3 DNA sequence: TGTGCCTGGAGTAGCCTAGCGGTTAAAGAGACCCAGTACTTC.

This clone showed up just a few times. The chain carries TRBV29-1 and TRBJ1-5; 9 positions agree with TRBD1. The CDR3 covers 14 residues. Trimming cost V 8 bases and J 5 bases; bases outside gene matches: 10. Germline CDR1 is SQVTM and CDR2 is ANQGSEA. Written as DNA, the CDR3 is TGCAGCCGAAGGGGACAGGGTACCTATCAGCCCCAGCATTTT. It is translated as CSRRGQGTYQPQHF.

The rearrangement links TRBV18 to TRBJ1-1; unclear D gene. V was pared by 6 bases and J by 2 bases, with 13 bases between. Germline-derived CDR1 and CDR2 are KGHSH and LQKENI. The CDR3 covers 14 residues. CDR3 sequence reads: CASSRLDKNTEAFF. CDR3 bases: TGTGCCAGCTCCCGCCTCGACAAAAACACTGAAGCTTTCTTT.

The rearrangement uses TRBV7-6 and TRBJ2-3; weak D call: TRBD2 (5 bases). CDR1 is SGHVS and CDR2 is FNYEAQ in the germline V gene. The CDR3 length is 14 residues. Trimming took 0 bases from V and 8 from J, leaving 12 bases between them. CDR3 coding DNA: TGTGCCAGCAGCTTAGCGATGGAGGTCGGTACGCAGTATTTT. As protein: CASSLAMEVGTQYF.

This clone was recorded a few times. The chain uses TRBV29-1 and TRBJ1-2; tentative D call: TRBD1 (5 bases). Trimming shortened V by 2 bases and J by 4 bases, and 11 bases separated the two germline ends. The CDR3 has 13 residues. CDR1 and CDR2 from the germline V gene are SQVTM and ANQGSEA. The CDR3 DNA follows: TGCAGCGTTGAAAAGACAGCCCTCTATGGCTACACCTTC. This encodes CSVEKTALYGYTF.

The genes are TRBV11-3 and TRBJ2-7, with D possibly TRBD2 on 6 matching bases. This CDR3 is built from 13 residues. Trimming left V 4 bases short and J 7 bases short, with 14 bases between. The germline CDR1 and CDR2 sequences are SGHNT and YENEEA. The CDR3: CASSSRRGLEQYF. As DNA, the CDR3 is TGTGCCAGCAGCTCGAGGCGGGGTCTGGAGCAGTACTTC.

V is TRBV6-5 and J is TRBJ2-3; D is possibly TRBD1 (5 bases). This CDR3 contains 15 residues. Germline V lookup: CDR1 MNHEY, CDR2 SVGAGI. Trimming took 2 bases from V and 7 from J, leaving 16 bases between them. DNA for the CDR3: TGTGCCAGCAGTTACGGGGCAGGCAGTAGGAATACGCAGTATTTT. It yields the protein CASSYGAGSRNTQYF.

V gene TRBV18 combines with J gene TRBJ2-2; D tentatively reads TRBD1 or TRBD2 (5 bases each). The CDR3 length is 13 residues. Germline V gives CDR1 KGHSH, CDR2 LQKENI. V dropped 8 bases and J dropped 0 bases, with 7 bases sitting between them. In DNA form, the CDR3 reads TGTGCCAGCCTGGGACCGAACACCGGGGAGCTGTTTTTT. This translates into CASLGPNTGELFF. Full variable domain (rest looked up from reference TRBV18 and TRBJ2-2): NAGVMQNPRHLVRRRGQEARLRCSPMKGHSHVYWYRQLPEEGLKFMVYLQKENIIDESGMPKERFSAEFPKEGPSILRIQQVVRGDSAAYFCASLGPNTGELFFGEGSRLTVL.

V gene TRBV7-3 combines with J gene TRBJ2-5; 9 bases are shared with TRBD1. Germline V gene data show CDR1 as SGHTA and CDR2 as FQGTGA. The length of the CDR3 is 14 residues. J lost 5 bases, V lost 2 bases, and 3 bases had no gene match. The CDR3 sequence is CASSLDRGYETQYF. The CDR3 DNA sequence: TGTGCCAGCAGCTTAGACAGGGGGTATGAGACCCAGTACTTC.

V is TRBV5-4 and J is TRBJ1-4; D not certain. The CDR3 extends over 14 amino acids. Germline values: CDR1 SGHNT, CDR2 YYREEE (reference sequence). V was clipped by 3 bases and J by 1 base, with 7 bases between them. CDR3 coding DNA: TGTGCCAGCAGCTCGGGAATAACTAATGAAAAACTGTTTTTT. It translates to CASSSGITNEKLFF.

The chain carries TRBV7-2 and TRBJ2-6; 8 nucleotides line up with TRBD1. Germline CDR1 SGHTA, CDR2 FQGNSA. V lost 7 bases and J lost 1; bases outside the gene matches: 3. The CDR3 is 15 residues long. The CDR3 region has the DNA TGTGCCAGCAACAGGGGGACTTCTGGGGCCAACGTCCTGACTTTC. This translates into CASNRGTSGANVLTF.

V and J are TRBV27 and TRBJ1-4; a possible D gene is TRBD1 (5 bases). The germline V and J ends were trimmed by 5 bases and 7 bases, with 11 bases remaining between them. The CDR3 runs 13 residues. Germline assignment: CDR1 MNHEY and CDR2 SMNVEV (reference sequence). CDR3 coding DNA: TGTGCCAGCAGTGTCCGGGACGGTGAAAAACTGTTTTTT. Protein: CASSVRDGEKLFF.

V gene TRBV28 combines with J gene TRBJ1-2; 10 bases agree with TRBD1. Germline loops: CDR1 MDHEN, CDR2 SYDVKM. The junction had 9 bases not matched to a gene; V was cut back by 3 bases and J by 8 bases. The CDR3 is 15 residues long. The CDR3 DNA follows: TGTGCCAGCAGTTTGGACGGACAGGGGGTATTGGGCTACACCTTC. Amino acid sequence: CASSLDGQGVLGYTF.

The chain has TRBV4-2 and TRBJ2-7; the D is unclear. Germline V gene data show CDR1 as LGHNA and CDR2 as YNFKEQ. The ends were cut back, 1 base at V and 3 bases at J, with 10 bases in the middle. The CDR3 length is 14 residues. CDR3 sequence reads: CASSQGRFNYEQYF. The CDR3 DNA follows: TGTGCCAGCAGCCAAGGCAGGTTTAACTACGAGCAGTACTTC.

The chain employs TRBV7-9 and TRBJ1-1; D gene unclear. This CDR3 spans 13 amino acids. The germline V gene has CDR1 SEHNR and CDR2 FQNEAQ (reference sequence). V was pared by 1 base and J by 1 base, with 4 bases between. DNA of the CDR3: TGTGCCAGCAGCTTAGGTCGGAACACTGAAGCTTTCTTT. Its protein product is CASSLGRNTEAFF.

The chain employs TRBV6-1 and TRBJ1-2; D gene uncertain. The germline V gene has CDR1 MNHNS and CDR2 SASEGT. V lost 2 bases, J lost 2 bases, and 6 bases lay in between. The CDR3 consists of 13 residues. Here the CDR3 DNA reads TGTGCCAGCAGTGAAAGAAGGAACTATGGCTACACCTTC. This codes for CASSERRNYGYTF.

This clone is medium-sized (0.01 to 0.1%) by share. This chain uses TRBV6-5 with TRBJ1-2; 7 bases agree with TRBD1. J lost 3 bases, V lost 0 bases, and 7 bases had no gene match. CDR1 MNHEY and CDR2 SVGAGI come from the germline V gene. The CDR3 contains 16 residues. CDR3 sequence: CASSYSRQGDHYGYTF. CDR3 DNA: TGTGCCAGCAGTTACTCGAGGCAGGGGGACCACTATGGCTACACCTTC.

V and J are TRBV4-1 and TRBJ1-6; no definite D call. V gave up 0 bases and J gave up 1 base, with 10 bases separating them. The CDR3 length is 17 residues. In germline, CDR1 is MGHRA, CDR2 YSYEKL. Here the CDR3 reads CASSQDRRMSYNSPLHF. The CDR3 bases are TGCGCCAGCAGCCAAGATCGGAGGATGTCCTATAATTCACCCCTCCACTTT.

CDR3 sequence reads: CASSLGTGPQGQQFF. DNA for the CDR3: TGTGCCAGCAGCTTAGGAACCGGGCCTCAGGGACAGCAGTTCTTC. The chain employs TRBV7-2 and TRBJ2-1; D is tentatively TRBD1 or TRBD2 (5 bases each). Germline CDR1 SGHTA, CDR2 FQGNSA. The CDR3 covers 15 residues. Trimming took 1 base from V and 11 from J, leaving 18 bases between them.